These 14 T cell receptor beta chains were all obtained from the same sample, sequenced in a study of early T cells in non-severe SARS-CoV-2 infection (dated by TCRdb to 2020 to 2023). The library was prepared using 5' RACE. The instrument given in TCRdb is NextSeq 500. TCRdb passed the public sequencing reads through fastp at Q25 and MiXCR, retaining productive beta sequences. Rows are unified per CDR3 protein, each entry keeping the most common DNA and genes. For this sample the table gives about 40,000 distinct CDR3 sequences, of which 5.4% were detected only once. The ten largest clones represent roughly 6.2% of the sample. The specimen was whole blood, collected at baseline. The origin of the receptors is an adult who was a healthcare worker with PCR-confirmed SARS-CoV-2 infection or an uninfected control (not recorded which).

This clonotype was observed a handful of times. The J gene is TRBJ2-5, the V gene TRBV20-1; possibly TRBD1 for D (6 bases). The V end was cut by 6 bases, the J end by 2 bases, with 16 bases between. The CDR3 is 14 amino acids. CDR1 DFQATT and CDR2 SNEGSKA come from the germline V gene (reference sequence). CDR3 in amino acids: CSANLATGQETQYF. CDR3 DNA sequence: TGCAGTGCCAACCTCGCCACAGGGCAAGAGACCCAGTACTTC.

This clonotype has ten or more counts. V is TRBV20-1 and J is TRBJ1-3; 7 positions agree with TRBD1. This CDR3 is built from 13 residues. The junction had 0 bases not matched to a gene; V was cut back by 0 bases and J by 4 bases. CDR1 is DFQATT and CDR2 is SNEGSKA in the germline V gene (reference sequence). CDR3 nucleotide sequence: TGCAGTGCTAGAGAGGGACAGGGAAACACCATATATTTT. It specifies CSAREGQGNTIYF.

This clonotype has ten or more counts. This chain uses TRBV7-3 with TRBJ2-5; TRBD1 matches at 8 bases. The ends lost 3 bases at V and 5 bases at J; junction bases unmatched: 14. The CDR3 loop spans 17 amino acids. Germline values: CDR1 SGHTA, CDR2 FQGTGA. CDR3 in DNA: TGTGCCAGCAGCTTGGGGTACGGGACAGGCCGAGGCGAGACCCAGTACTTC. Its protein product is CASSLGYGTGRGETQYF.

This clonotype was found many times. The chain carries TRBV11-2 and TRBJ2-2; D may be TRBD2 (6 bases). The V gene's germline CDR1 is SGHAT and CDR2 FQNNGV. V was shortened by 5 bases and J by 6 bases, with 13 bases between the two germline ends. This CDR3 is built from 14 residues. In nucleotides, the CDR3 is TGTGCCAGCAGCACTACTCCTAGCGCCGGGGAGCTGTTTTTT. This sequence encodes CASSTTPSAGELFF. Supplemented by reference TRBV11-2 and TRBJ2-2, the full variable domain reads EAGVAQSPRYKIIEKRQSVAFWCNPISGHATLYWYQQILGQGPKLLIQFQNNGVVDDSQLPKDRFSAERLKGVDSTLKIQPAKLEDSAVYLCASSTTPSAGELFFGEGSRLTVL.

V is TRBV21-1 and J is TRBJ1-1; the D call of TRBD1 is as the table states it, not checked on the DNA. TRBV21-1 is termed a pseudogene. This CDR3 is built from 16 residues. The CDR3 nucleotides read TGTGCCAGCAGCAAGCCGGACAGGGGCCTGAACACTGAAGCTTTCTTT. It encodes CASSKPDRGLNTEAFF.

The chain employs TRBV15 and TRBJ2-5, with 16 nucleotides matching TRBD2. The germline V gene has CDR1 LNHNV and CDR2 YYDKDF (reference sequence). Unmatched junction bases numbered 19, after V lost 1 base and J lost 5 bases. The CDR3 spans 22 residues. The CDR3 is CATSRARTGSGTSGRAKETQYF. DNA for the CDR3: TGTGCCACCAGCAGAGCAAGAACAGGGTCCGGGACTAGCGGGAGGGCCAAGGAGACCCAGTACTTC.

This clonotype was seen at least ten times. The chain couples TRBV6-1 to TRBJ1-1; D gene ambiguous. The ends were cut back, 2 bases at V and 0 bases at J, with 4 bases in the middle. This CDR3 comprises 13 residues. The V gene's germline CDR1 is MNHNS and CDR2 SASEGT. The CDR3 DNA is TGTGCCAGCAGTGAACTGATGAACACTGAAGCTTTCTTT. It encodes CASSELMNTEAFF.

J is TRBJ2-1 and V is TRBV24-1, with D unresolved. Germline lookup yields CDR1 KGHDR and CDR2 SFDVKD. Trimming removed 0 bases from V and 6 bases from J, with 8 bases in between. The CDR3 has 14 residues. CDR3 DNA: TGTGCCACCAGTGATTTGACCCTTATCAATGAGCAGTTCTTC. Amino acids: CATSDLTLINEQFF.

This clonotype was observed many times. V is TRBV5-4 and J is TRBJ2-6; no clear D. Germline V CDR1 and CDR2: SGHNT, YYREEE (reference sequence). V was clipped by 2 bases and J by 4 bases, with 10 bases between them. The CDR3 runs to 15 residues. The CDR3 bases are TGTGCCAGCAGCTTCGCTCTCCCAGGGGCCAACGTCCTGACTTTC. Its translation: CASSFALPGANVLTF.

In this sample, this clonotype turned up many times. The chain has TRBV29-1 and TRBJ1-1; D might be TRBD1 (5 bases). CDR1 and CDR2 from the germline V gene are SQVTM and ANQGSEA. This CDR3 is 13 amino acids long. V shed 7 bases and J shed 0 bases, with 12 bases lying between them. CDR3 sequence: CSAGDGLNTEAFF. The CDR3 nucleotides read TGCAGCGCCGGGGACGGCCTGAACACTGAAGCTTTCTTT. Full variable domain (rest looked up from reference TRBV29-1 and TRBJ1-1): SAVISQKPSRDICQRGTSLTIQCQVDSQVTMMFWYRQQPGQSLTLIATANQGSEATYESGFVIDKFPISRPNLTFSTLTVSNMSPEDSSIYLCSAGDGLNTEAFFGQGTRLTVV.

This clonotype is medium-sized in the sample. The chain recombines TRBV7-2 with TRBJ2-1; 10 bases align to TRBD2. This CDR3 contains 18 residues. CDR1 is SGHTA and CDR2 is FQGNSA in the germline V gene. J gave up 3 bases and V 4 bases, and 12 bases lay outside the gene matches. The CDR3 DNA reads as TGTGCCAGCAGCTACTTAGGGGTAGCGGGAGGAATCTACAATGAGCAGTTCTTC. Translating it yields CASSYLGVAGGIYNEQFF.

This clonotype has at least ten counts. The chain is built from TRBV10-1 and TRBJ2-3; tentatively, D is TRBD2 (5 bases). V was shortened by 5 bases and J by 3 bases, with 12 bases between the two germline ends. The germline V gene has CDR1 WNHNN and CDR2 SYGVQD (reference sequence). CDR3 length: 14 amino acids. CDR3 in DNA: TGCGCCAGCAGTCGGGATAGTCGGACAGATACGCAGTATTTT. It encodes CASSRDSRTDTQYF.

The sample holds many counts of this clonotype. The chain couples TRBV7-9 to TRBJ2-4, with D possibly being TRBD1 (6 bases). In germline, CDR1 is SEHNR, CDR2 FQNEAQ (reference sequence). The V and J ends lost 1 base and 5 bases respectively, with 21 bases between them. The CDR3 length is 18 residues. The DNA for the CDR3 is TGTGCCAGCAGCTTAGGCTACAGGGTAGGGCGCTTCCAAAACATTCAGTACTTC. This sequence encodes CASSLGYRVGRFQNIQYF.

This clonotype was observed a handful of times. The chain has TRBV7-8 and TRBJ1-1; maybe TRBD1 (6 bases). The germline CDR1 and CDR2 sequences are SGHVS and FQNEAQ. This CDR3 spans 17 amino acids. V shed 4 bases and J shed 1 base, with 19 bases lying between them. CDR3 in amino acids: CASSSRGGVRRNTEAFF. CDR3 DNA: TGTGCCAGCAGCTCCCGAGGGGGGGTGAGAAGGAACACTGAAGCTTTCTTT.